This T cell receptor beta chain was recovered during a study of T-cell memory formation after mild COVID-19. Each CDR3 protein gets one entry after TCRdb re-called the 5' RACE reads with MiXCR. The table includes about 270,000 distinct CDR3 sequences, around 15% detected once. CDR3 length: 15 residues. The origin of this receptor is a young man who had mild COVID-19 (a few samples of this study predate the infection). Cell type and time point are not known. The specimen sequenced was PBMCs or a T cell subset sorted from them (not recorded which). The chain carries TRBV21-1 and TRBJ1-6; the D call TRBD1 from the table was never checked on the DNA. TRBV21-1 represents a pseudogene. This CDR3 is CASSAPCVYNSPLHF. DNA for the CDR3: TGTGCCAGCAGCGCCCCCTGCGTCTACAATTCACCCCTCCACTTT.